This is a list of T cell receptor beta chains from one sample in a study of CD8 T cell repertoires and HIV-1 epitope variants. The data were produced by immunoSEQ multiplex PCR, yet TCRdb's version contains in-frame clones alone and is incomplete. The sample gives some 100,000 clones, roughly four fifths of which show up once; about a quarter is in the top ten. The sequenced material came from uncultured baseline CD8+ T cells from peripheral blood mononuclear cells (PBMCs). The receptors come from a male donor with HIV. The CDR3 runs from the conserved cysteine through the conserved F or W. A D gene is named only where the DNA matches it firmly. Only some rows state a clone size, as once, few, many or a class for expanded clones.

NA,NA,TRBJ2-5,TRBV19,CASSMAAQETQYF,TGTGCCAGTAGTATGGCGGCTCAAGAGACCCAGTACTTC
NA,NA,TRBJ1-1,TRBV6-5,CASSLDSDTEAFF,TGTGCCAGCAGTTTGGACTCGGACACTGAAGCTTTCTTT
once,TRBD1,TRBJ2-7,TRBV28,CASSLYRGLNYEQYF,TGTGCCAGCAGTTTATACAGGGGGCTCAACTACGAGCAGTACTTC
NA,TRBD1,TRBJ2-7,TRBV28,CASTSPGQGDEQYF,TGTGCCAGCACCTCCCCCGGACAGGGTGACGAGCAGTACTTC
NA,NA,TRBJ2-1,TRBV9,CASSLRHSSYNEQFF,TGTGCCAGCAGCCTCAGGCATAGCTCCTACAATGAGCAGTTCTTC
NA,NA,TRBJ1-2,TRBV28,CASSLSATLFNYGYTF,TGTGCCAGCAGTTTATCGGCCACCTTATTTAACTATGGCTACACCTTC
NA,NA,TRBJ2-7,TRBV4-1,CASSQEGGGRSAYEQYF,TGCGCCAGCAGCCAAGAAGGGGGAGGGCGGAGTGCCTACGAGCAGTACTTC
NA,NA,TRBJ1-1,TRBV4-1,CASSPEGYMNTEAFF,TGCGCCAGCAGCCCTGAAGGCTACATGAACACTGAAGCTTTCTTT
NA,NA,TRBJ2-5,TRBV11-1,CASSLRLMVQETQYF,TGTGCCAGCAGCTTAAGGCTGATGGTCCAAGAGACCCAGTACTTC
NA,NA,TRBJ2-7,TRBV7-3,CLSWKVPQQYF,TGTCTTAGCTGGAAAGTTCCACAGCAGTACTTC
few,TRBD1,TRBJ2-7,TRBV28,CASSPTGTNYEQYF,TGTGCCAGCAGTCCGACAGGGACGAACTACGAGCAGTACTTC
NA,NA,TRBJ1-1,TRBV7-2,CASSLALRWTRTPEAFF,TGTGCCAGCAGCTTAGCGCTACGGTGGACGAGGACCCCTGAAGCTTTCTTT
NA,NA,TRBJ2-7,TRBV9,CASSVQRGQYF,TGTGCCAGCAGCGTTCAACGGGGACAGTACTTC
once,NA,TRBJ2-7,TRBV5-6,CASSLIPEALPYEQYF,TGTGCCAGCAGCCTGATCCCGGAGGCTTTGCCCTACGAGCAGTACTTC
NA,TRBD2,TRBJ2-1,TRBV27,CASSLSPQWLAGAPSYNEQFF,TGTGCCAGCAGTTTATCCCCGCAGTGGCTAGCGGGAGCCCCCTCTTACAATGAGCAGTTCTTC
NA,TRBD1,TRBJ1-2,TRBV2,CASSVMHTGAGGYTF,TGTGCCAGCAGTGTAATGCATACAGGGGCAGGTGGCTACACCTTC
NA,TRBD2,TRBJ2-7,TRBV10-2,CASSERTSGRQEQYF,TGCGCCAGCAGTGAGAGGACTAGCGGGAGGCAAGAGCAGTACTTC
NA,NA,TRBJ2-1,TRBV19,CASSLLASSYNEQFF,TGTGCCAGTAGCCTGCTAGCGAGCTCCTACAATGAGCAGTTCTTC
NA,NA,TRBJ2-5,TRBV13,CASSSLGGEETQYF,TGTGCCAGCAGCTCTTTGGGGGGAGAGGAGACCCAGTACTTC
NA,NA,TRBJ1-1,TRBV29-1,CSVDSRARTANEAFF,TGCAGCGTTGATAGTCGGGCCCGGACCGCAAATGAAGCTTTCTTT
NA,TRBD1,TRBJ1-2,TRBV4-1,CASSQGLAGGNYGYTF,TGCGCCAGCAGCCAAGGGCTGGCAGGGGGTAACTATGGCTACACCTTC
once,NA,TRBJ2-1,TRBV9,CASSVLTGENEQFF,TGTGCCAGCAGCGTGTTGACGGGGGAGAATGAGCAGTTCTTC
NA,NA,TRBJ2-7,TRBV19,CASSIARGRVDIYEQYF,TGTGCCAGTAGTATCGCCCGGGGTAGGGTAGACATCTACGAGCAGTACTTC
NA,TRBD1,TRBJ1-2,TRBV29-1,CSVAQGYGYTF,TGCAGCGTTGCACAGGGGTATGGCTACACCTTC
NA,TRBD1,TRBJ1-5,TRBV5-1,CASSLDRDQPQHF,TGCGCCAGCAGCTTAGACAGGGACCAGCCCCAGCATTTT
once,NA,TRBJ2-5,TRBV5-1,CASSFWPGVRQETQYF,TGCGCCAGCAGCTTCTGGCCCGGCGTCCGGCAAGAGACCCAGTACTTC
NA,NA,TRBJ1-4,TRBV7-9,CASSLGRTNEKLFF,TGTGCCAGCAGCTTGGGGCGTACTAATGAAAAACTGTTTTTT
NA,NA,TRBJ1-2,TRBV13,CASSQPDLEWHGYTF,TGTGCCAGCAGCCAGCCGGACCTGGAATGGCATGGCTACACCTTC
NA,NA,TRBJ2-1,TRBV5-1,CASSLMENEQFF,TGCGCCAGCAGCTTGATGGAAAACGAGCAGTTCTTC
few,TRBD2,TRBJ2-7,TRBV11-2,CASSLTSGREVTYEQYF,TGTGCCAGCAGCTTAACTAGCGGGAGGGAGGTTACCTACGAGCAGTACTTC
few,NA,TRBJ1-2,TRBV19,CASSMLGEKDGYTF,TGTGCCAGTAGTATGTTGGGGGAGAAGGATGGCTACACCTTC
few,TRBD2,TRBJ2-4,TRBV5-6,CASSLLGKLAGSLKNIQYF,TGTGCCAGCAGCTTGCTGGGGAAACTAGCGGGTTCGTTAAAAAACATTCAGTACTTC
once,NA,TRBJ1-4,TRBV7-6,CASSLSAPTNEKLFF,TGTGCCAGCAGCCTCAGTGCCCCAACTAATGAAAAACTGTTTTTT
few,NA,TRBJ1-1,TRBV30,CAWNKGANTEAFF,TGTGCCTGGAATAAGGGTGCGAACACTGAAGCTTTCTTT
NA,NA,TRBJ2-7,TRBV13,CASSSRDRSSYEQYF,TGTGCCAGCAGCTCCCGGGACCGAAGCTCCTACGAGCAGTACTTC
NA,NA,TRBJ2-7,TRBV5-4,CASSPSPSPSEQYF,TGTGCCAGCAGCCCGTCCCCGTCGCCAAGCGAGCAGTACTTC
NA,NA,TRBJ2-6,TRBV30,CAWSTGSGANVLTF,TGTGCCTGGAGCACCGGGTCCGGGGCCAACGTCCTGACTTTC
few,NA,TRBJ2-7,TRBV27,CASSLRTSETGRYEQYF,TGTGCCAGCAGTTTAAGAACTTCAGAGACAGGGAGGTACGAGCAGTACTTC
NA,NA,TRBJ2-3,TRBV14,CASSQVSADTQYF,TGTGCCAGCAGCCAGGTCTCAGCAGATACGCAGTATTTT
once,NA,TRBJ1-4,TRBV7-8,CASSLTRIRRTNEKLFF,TGTGCCAGCAGCTTAACTCGAATCAGGAGAACTAATGAAAAACTGTTTTTT
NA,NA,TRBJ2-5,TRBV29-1,CSAAAGSVRETQYF,TGCAGCGCGGCCGCGGGCTCGGTCAGAGAGACCCAGTACTTC
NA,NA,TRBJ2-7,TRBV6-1,CASSEGSYEQYF,TGTGCCAGCAGTGAAGGGTCCTACGAGCAGTACTTC
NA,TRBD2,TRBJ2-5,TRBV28,CASSFYGTSDQETQYF,TGTGCCAGCAGTTTCTACGGGACTAGCGACCAAGAGACCCAGTACTTC
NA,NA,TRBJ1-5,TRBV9,CASSFRPRGELSQPQHF,TGTGCCAGCAGCTTTAGACCCAGGGGTGAGTTGAGTCAGCCCCAGCATTTT
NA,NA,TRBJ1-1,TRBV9,CASSVVRGEPRLNTEAFF,TGTGCCAGCAGCGTAGTACGGGGGGAACCCAGATTGAACACTGAAGCTTTCTTT
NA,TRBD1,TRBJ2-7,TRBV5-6,CASSPEGTVTYEQYF,TGTGCCAGCAGCCCAGAAGGGACAGTAACCTACGAGCAGTACTTC
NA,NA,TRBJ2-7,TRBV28,CASSTVTYEQYF,TGTGCCAGCAGCACCGTAACCTACGAGCAGTACTTC
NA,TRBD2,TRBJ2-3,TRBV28,CASSLLAGDYVSTDTQYF,TGTGCCAGCAGTTTACTAGCGGGGGATTACGTTAGCACAGATACGCAGTATTTT
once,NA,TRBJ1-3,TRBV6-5,CASSYSGQGLGNTIYF,TGTGCCAGCAGTTACTCGGGGCAGGGGTTGGGAAACACCATATATTTT
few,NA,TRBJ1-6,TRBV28,CASSPSDSPYNSPLHF,TGTGCCAGCAGTCCATCCGACAGCCCCTATAATTCACCCCTCCACTTT
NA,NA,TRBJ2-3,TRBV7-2,CASSLDGGNWADTQYF,TGTGCCAGCAGCTTAGACGGGGGCAATTGGGCAGATACGCAGTATTTT
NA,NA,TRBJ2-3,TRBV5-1,CASSLAPQGTDTQYF,TGCGCCAGCAGCTTGGCCCCCCAGGGAACAGATACGCAGTATTTT
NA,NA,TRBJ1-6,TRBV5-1,CASSLGQDNSPLHF,TGCGCCAGCAGCTTGGGACAGGATAATTCACCCCTCCACTTT